This T cell receptor (beta chain) was identified during a study of cytomegalovirus exposure and HLA in healthy donors. Study in general: A later analysis reported the approximately 120 validation repertoires used the same platform as the approximately 670 first-cohort repertoires.

Trimming cost V 0 bases and J 2 bases, with 12 bases left between them. Germline CDR1 reads SGHRS; CDR2 reads YFSETQ. The CDR3 runs to 15 residues. Assay: immunoSEQ multiplex PCR; the TCRdb copy retains only in-frame clones and omits some. Among 140,000 to 150,000 clones, approximately 93% were seen once, and the ten largest hold approximately 0.7%. The study's findings and limits: Reports showed the classifier diagnosing cytomegalovirus status with high specificity and sensitivity.

Turning to this clone: Its antigen is not known.

Separate from the roughly 720-subject first cohort, the roughly 120-subject validation cohort was the one that the donors belonged to. The clonotype was recovered from a man aged 18 to 30 in good health and CMV-seronegative. The chain carries TRBV5-1 and TRBJ2-7; the D is unclear. Specimen: PBMCs. CDR3 sequence: CASSLGDISTYEQYF. The CDR3 DNA is TGCGCCAGCAGCTTGGGTGACATCTCGACCTACGAGCAGTACTTC.